A single TCR beta chain is shown here with its context. The antigen remains undetermined. TCR cDNA, made by 5'RACE template switching, carried an added universal primer site and UMIs. TCRdb re-derived calls from the 5' RACE reads in MiXCR, one entry per CDR3 protein. The table lists about 330,000 distinct CDR3 sequences, 8.1% of them singletons. The record originates from a study of T cells after yellow fever vaccination. On the study more broadly: Where fractions had low cell numbers, libraries were prepared from them with the SMART-Seq v4 Ultra Low Input RNA kit. Broader study findings: Boosting was followed by the reappearance of most primary-vaccination clones (approximately 95% CD4, roughly 90% CD8).

With 3 bases removed from V and 0 bases from J, the gap between germline ends came to 4 bases. In germline, CDR1 is KGHSH, CDR2 LQKENI. This CDR3 spans 13 amino acids. The rearrangement links TRBV18 to TRBJ2-3; D unresolved. The sample here was PBMCs, taken approximately 47 days after the first yellow fever vaccination. This TCR was sampled from a young man who received the YFV17D yellow fever vaccine. The DNA of the CDR3 is TGTGCCAGCTCACCTCTGAGCACAGATACGCAGTATTTT. Residues: CASSPLSTDTQYF.